The rows below give T cell receptor beta chains drawn from one sample of a study of siplizumab effects on memory and regulatory T cells. Some clones are missing from TCRdb's copy, which holds only in-frame ones; the method was immunoSEQ multiplex PCR. In the table there are 99,000 or so clones, 85% to 95% of which are singletons. The sequenced sample consisted of non-Treg CD4+ T cells sorted from blood. Receptors originate from a human donor in good health. CDR3s include the opening cysteine and the closing phenylalanine or tryptophan. A D gene is named only where the DNA matches it firmly. Size values are once, few and many counts, or a class for expanded clones, and some rows have none.

V	size	J	D	CDR3	DNA
TRBV28	once	TRBJ1-1	-	CASSWGVRALNTEAFF	TGTGCCAGCAGTTGGGGGGTTAGGGCACTGAACACTGAAGCTTTCTTT
TRBV5-1	-	TRBJ1-1	-	CASSLLGGKAEAFF	TGCGCCAGCAGCCTCCTTGGGGGCAAGGCTGAAGCTTTCTTT
TRBV11-2	once	TRBJ1-3	-	CASSLDSGPSGNTIYF	TGTGCCAGCAGCTTAGATTCGGGGCCCTCTGGAAACACCATATATTTT
TRBV9	-	TRBJ1-1	-	CASSVDGLDTEAFF	TGTGCCAGCAGCGTTGACGGCCTTGACACTGAAGCTTTCTTT
TRBV29-1	-	TRBJ2-7	-	CSAQTRPYEQYF	TGCAGCGCCCAAACTCGGCCCTACGAGCAGTACTTC
TRBV6-1	-	TRBJ1-4	-	CASSELADTAMFF	TGTGCCAGCAGTGAACTGGCAGACACGGCGATGTTTTTT
TRBV2	-	TRBJ2-1	TRBD1	CASSEQGVGNNEQFF	TGTGCCAGCAGTGAGCAGGGGGTCGGAAACAATGAGCAGTTCTTC
TRBV18	-	TRBJ2-4	-	CASSPQGQNIQYF	TGTGCCAGCTCACCCCAGGGACAAAACATTCAGTACTTC
TRBV7-3	-	TRBJ2-1	TRBD2	CASSTGTSYNEQFF	TGTGCCAGCAGTACCGGGACTAGCTACAATGAGCAGTTCTTC
TRBV7-3	-	TRBJ2-1	TRBD2	CASSLTASGSLFF	TGTGCCAGCAGCTTAACGGCTAGCGGGAGTCTGTTCTTC
TRBV27	-	TRBJ2-1	TRBD2	CVSSNGGRANNEQFF	TGTGTCAGTTCAAACGGCGGGAGGGCCAACAATGAGCAGTTCTTC
TRBV5-1	once	TRBJ2-7	TRBD1	CASSPGQASSYEQYF	TGCGCCAGCAGCCCCGGACAGGCCAGCTCCTACGAGCAGTACTTC
TRBV5-1	-	TRBJ2-3	-	CASSPLGVLEYTQYF	TGCGCCAGCAGCCCGCTGGGGGTACTAGAATATACGCAGTATTTT
TRBV5-1	-	TRBJ2-3	-	CASSLASRREGDTQYF	TGCGCCAGCAGCTTGGCCTCTCGGCGGGAAGGAGATACGCAGTATTTT
TRBV5-4	-	TRBJ2-5	TRBD2	CASSWEGMLAAYQETQYF	TGTGCCAGCAGCTGGGAGGGTATGCTAGCGGCCTATCAAGAGACCCAGTACTTC
TRBV25-1	-	TRBJ2-7	-	CASSPDYEQYF	TGTGCCAGCAGCCCAGACTACGAGCAGTACTTC
TRBV29-1	-	TRBJ2-3	TRBD2	CSAYLAGGSADTQYF	TGCAGCGCCTACCTAGCGGGAGGGTCGGCAGATACGCAGTATTTT
TRBV18	-	TRBJ2-7	-	CASSPDRFQEQYF	TGTGCCAGCTCCCCGGACCGTTTTCAGGAGCAGTACTTC
TRBV2	-	TRBJ2-2	-	CASTGTGVTGELFF	TGTGCCAGCACGGGTACGGGAGTCACCGGGGAGCTGTTTTTT
TRBV2	-	TRBJ2-3	-	CASVQLVSDTQYF	TGTGCCAGCGTCCAGCTGGTCAGCGATACGCAGTATTTT
TRBV28	-	TRBJ2-1	-	CASSLLAALGNEQFF	TGTGCCAGCAGTTTATTAGCGGCGTTAGGGAATGAGCAGTTCTTC
TRBV30	-	TRBJ2-5	-	CAWSAYSQTYF	TGTGCCTGGAGTGCCTATAGCCAAACCTACTTC
TRBV5-1	-	TRBJ2-7	TRBD1	CASSLGTGTGREQYF	TGCGCCAGCAGCTTGGGGACCGGGACAGGGAGGGAGCAGTACTTC
TRBV11-2	-	TRBJ2-4	-	CASSPAGTDKNIQYF	TGTGCCAGCAGCCCTGCGGGGACGGACAAAAACATTCAGTACTTC
TRBV6-5	-	TRBJ1-1	TRBD1	CASRHDRENTEAFF	TGTGCCAGCAGGCATGACAGGGAGAACACTGAAGCTTTCTTT
TRBV5-1	-	TRBJ2-5	TRBD2	CASSLGASGIGRETQYF	TGCGCCAGCAGCTTGGGGGCTAGCGGGATTGGGCGTGAGACCCAGTACTTC
TRBV18	once	TRBJ2-1	TRBD2	CASSPAGGSYNEQFF	TGTGCCAGCTCACCAGCGGGAGGTTCCTACAATGAGCAGTTCTTC
TRBV18	-	TRBJ2-2	TRBD2	CASSQRLAGGRNTGELFF	TGTGCCAGCTCACAGAGGCTAGCGGGAGGACGGAACACCGGGGAGCTGTTTTTT
TRBV28	-	TRBJ2-7	TRBD2	CASSRIGTSGNEQYF	TGTGCCAGCAGCCGCATCGGGACTAGCGGGAACGAGCAGTACTTC
TRBV27	-	TRBJ2-5	TRBD1	CASSPRTGLRGEGYF	TGTGCCAGCAGTCCCAGGACAGGACTTAGGGGTGAAGGGTACTTC
TRBV28	-	TRBJ1-2	-	CASSAYLIPPGYGYTF	TGTGCCAGCAGTGCATATTTGATTCCTCCGGGCTATGGCTACACCTTC
TRBV5-1	-	TRBJ2-1	-	CASSLQDNEQFF	TGCGCCAGCAGCCTACAGGACAATGAGCAGTTCTTC
TRBV9	-	TRBJ2-1	TRBD2	CASSVSGRQDNEQFF	TGTGCCAGCAGCGTTAGCGGGAGGCAAGACAATGAGCAGTTCTTC
TRBV11-2	-	TRBJ2-7	-	CASSLRYEQYF	TGTGCCAGCAGCTTGAGATACGAGCAGTACTTC
TRBV19	-	TRBJ1-1	-	CASSSHFSVANTEAFF	TGTGCCAGTAGTAGTCACTTCTCGGTGGCGAACACTGAAGCTTTCTTT
TRBV25-1	-	TRBJ2-6	TRBD1	CASSVRTGGTGANVLTF	TGTGCCAGCAGTGTAAGGACAGGGGGGACTGGGGCCAACGTCCTGACTTTC
TRBV29-1	-	TRBJ2-4	TRBD2	CSAMGLAGEVAKNIQYF	TGCAGCGCGATGGGACTAGCGGGAGAGGTAGCCAAAAACATTCAGTACTTC
TRBV5-4	-	TRBJ2-3	TRBD2	CASRRQAGAVDTQYF	TGTGCCAGCAGACGGCAGGCGGGAGCAGTAGATACGCAGTATTTT